A single T cell receptor (beta chain) is shown here with its context. Its antigen is unidentified. The sample is drawn from a study of T cell responses to AZD1222 COVID-19 vaccine. The data were produced by immunoSEQ multiplex PCR, yet TCRdb's version contains in-frame clones alone and is incomplete. The table records 90,000 to 95,000 clones, roughly 90% of them present only once. The study's findings and limits: Two AZD1222 administrations were followed by greater Spike-specific TCR breadth and depth.

The length of the CDR3 is 14 residues. Trimming left V 8 bases short and J 3 bases short, with 14 bases between. The germline gives CDR1 SNHLY, CDR2 FYNNEI. This specimen consisted of peripheral blood, obtained on day 0 of AZD1222 vaccination. This TCR came from an adult in good health. This sequence joins TRBV2 and TRBJ1-5; perhaps TRBD1 as D (5 bases). The CDR3 sequence is CASWRGQLNQPQHF. CDR3 coding DNA: TGTGCCAGCTGGCGGGGCCAACTCAATCAGCCCCAGCATTTT.